This T cell receptor (beta chain) appears in the sequencing data of a study of blood T cell repertoires in COVID-19. Study in general: From T cells, B-cell-depleted T cells, or PBMCs came the material, which was cDNA or gDNA.

Germline assignment: CDR1 SGHTA and CDR2 FQGNSA. Trimming cost V 3 bases and J 1 base, with 9 bases left between them. CDR3 size: 14 residues. In the authors' workflow: For nucleated cells, counts were estimated from reference gene primer amplification. The data were produced by immunoSEQ multiplex PCR, yet TCRdb's version contains in-frame clones alone and is incomplete. For V, J and clone size, that table is used; D and trimming come from the DNA. This table has about 300,000 clones, roughly nine tenths appearing once. Across about two dozen US areas, participants ranged in age from roughly 18 to 95 years. Recovery among Cohort 3 donors was established by two negative PCRs, clearance, or symptom resolution.

What was sequenced was PBMCs or T cells enriched from blood (not recorded which). The J gene is TRBJ1-2, the V gene TRBV7-2; D gene unclear. The receptor was isolated from a woman in her 40s who had recovered from COVID-19. DNA for the CDR3: TGTGCCAGCAGCTTGGGTCCGGGTAACTATGGCTACACCTTC. Amino acids: CASSLGPGNYGYTF.